Below, 10 T cell receptor beta chains from the same sample are listed, as sequenced in a study of identical twins. In TCRdb, the 5' RACE reads were re-called with MiXCR into one record per CDR3 protein. The repertoire holds 690,000 or so distinct CDR3 sequences, with approximately 9% as singletons. Another study also made use of these data, one on yellow fever vaccine responses in identical twins.

Sequenced input: PBMCs. These receptors originate from a woman aged 18-35 years in good health.

This clonotype showed up just a few times. The chain is built from TRBV4-3 and TRBJ2-5, with TRBD2 identical over 7 bases. The CDR3 totals 14 residues. Germline V CDR1 and CDR2: LGHNA, YSLEER. V was clipped by 3 bases and J by 4 bases; unmatched bases: 5. For the CDR3, the DNA is TGCGCCAGCAGCCATGGACTAGGGGCAGAGACCCAGTACTTC. It codes for CASSHGLGAETQYF.

In its sample, this clonotype was seen a few times. V is TRBV7-9 and J is TRBJ2-2, with 8 bases aligning to TRBD1. Germline CDR1 and CDR2: SEHNR and FQNEAQ (reference sequence). J gave up 6 bases and V 6 bases, and 12 bases lay outside the gene matches. The CDR3 contains 16 residues. The CDR3 region is CASSSTGGVLAGELFF. In DNA, the CDR3 is TGTGCCAGCAGTTCCACAGGGGGAGTATTGGCCGGGGAGCTGTTTTTT.

The J gene is TRBJ2-7, the V gene TRBV6-5, with a possible D match to TRBD2 (6 bases). V gave up 2 bases and J gave up 5 bases, with 19 bases separating them. Looked up from germline, CDR1 is MNHEY and CDR2 is SVGAGI. This CDR3 has 16 amino acids. The CDR3 DNA reads as TGTGCCAGCAGTTACGCAAGGTCCCTTTCGGGAGACGAGCAGTACTTC. It encodes CASSYARSLSGDEQYF.

V and J are TRBV9 and TRBJ2-2; TRBD2 aligns across 9 bases. The CDR3 has 19 residues. The V gene's germline CDR1 is SGDLS and CDR2 YYNGEE. V was clipped by 4 bases and J by 1 base; unmatched bases: 14. In nucleotides, the CDR3 is TGTGCCAGCAGCATGACCAGGGGTTCTAGCGGGGAGAACACCGGGGAGCTGTTTTTT. It encodes CASSMTRGSSGENTGELFF.

The chain links TRBV7-9 to TRBJ2-5; 7 bases agree with TRBD2. CDR3 length: 12 residues. V gave up 6 bases and J gave up 13 bases; unmatched junction bases: 11. CDR1 is SEHNR and CDR2 is FQNEAQ in the germline V gene (reference sequence). CDR3 protein: CASSAGGTKGYF. For the CDR3, the DNA is TGTGCCAGCAGTGCCGGGGGGACCAAGGGGTACTTC.

This clonotype was seen many times. The chain combines TRBV29-1 with TRBJ1-5, with a weak D call TRBD1 (5 bases). In germline, CDR1 is SQVTM, CDR2 ANQGSEA. The V gene lost 4 bases and the J gene lost 5 bases, with 12 bases spanning the gap. This CDR3 is built from 13 residues. The CDR3 here is CSVALGGDQPQHF. Here the CDR3 DNA reads TGCAGCGTTGCCCTTGGGGGTGATCAGCCCCAGCATTTT.

This clonotype has only a few counts. The V call is TRBV5-1, the J call TRBJ2-5; D is perhaps TRBD1 (5 bases). The CDR3 sequence is 14 residues long. Deletions cut 2 bases from V and 2 bases from J, with 10 bases between. Per germline, CDR1 SGHRS and CDR2 YFSETQ. This chain's CDR3 is CASSLAGQQETQYF. The DNA for the CDR3 is TGCGCCAGCAGCTTAGCAGGACAACAAGAGACCCAGTACTTC.

The table lists this clonotype with many counts. The rearrangement links TRBV27 to TRBJ1-2; possible D gene TRBD1, 5 bases. V shed 8 bases and J shed 4 bases, with 20 bases lying between them. Germline lookup yields CDR1 MNHEY and CDR2 SMNVEV (reference sequence). This CDR3 has 15 amino acids. The DNA of the CDR3 is TGTGCCAGCGGGGGATCCGGGCAAATAAGCTATGGCTACACCTTC. This translates into CASGGSGQISYGYTF.

V usage is TRBV2 and J usage is TRBJ2-3; 9 positions match TRBD2. The J segment lost 5 bases and the V segment lost 2 bases, leaving 14 bases of the junction unmatched. CDR1 and CDR2 (germline): SNHLY, FYNNEI. CDR3 length: 18 amino acids. For the CDR3, the DNA is TGTGCCAGCAGTGAAACCCCCATAGGAGCGGGGGGACAAGATACGCAGTATTTT. It yields the protein CASSETPIGAGGQDTQYF.

This clonotype was recorded many times. The rearrangement links TRBV6-1 to TRBJ1-1; 7 positions agree with TRBD1. This CDR3 spans 14 amino acids. V shed 2 bases and J 2 bases; nucleotides not matched to a gene: 2. Germline V lookup: CDR1 MNHNS, CDR2 SASEGT. The CDR3 spells CASSETGANTEAFF. The CDR3 nucleotides are TGTGCCAGCAGTGAAACAGGGGCCAACACTGAAGCTTTCTTT.